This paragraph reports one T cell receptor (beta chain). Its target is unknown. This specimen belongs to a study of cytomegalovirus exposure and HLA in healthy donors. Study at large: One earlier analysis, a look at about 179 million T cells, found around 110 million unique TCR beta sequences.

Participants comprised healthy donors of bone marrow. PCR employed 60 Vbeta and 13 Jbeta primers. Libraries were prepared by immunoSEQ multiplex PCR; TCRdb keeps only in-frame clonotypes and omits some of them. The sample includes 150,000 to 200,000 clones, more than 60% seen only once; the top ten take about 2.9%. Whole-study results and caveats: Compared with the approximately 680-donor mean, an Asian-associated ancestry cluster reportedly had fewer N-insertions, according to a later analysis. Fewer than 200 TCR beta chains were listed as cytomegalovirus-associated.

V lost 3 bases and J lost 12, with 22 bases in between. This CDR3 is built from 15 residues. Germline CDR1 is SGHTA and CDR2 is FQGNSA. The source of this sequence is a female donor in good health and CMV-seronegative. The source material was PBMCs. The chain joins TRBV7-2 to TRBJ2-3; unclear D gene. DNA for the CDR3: TGTGCCAGCAGCTTCCTAGGTCCCAACCCCCCTATACAGTATTTT. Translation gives CASSFLGPNPPIQYF.